This T cell receptor beta chain was recovered during a study of T cell repertoires in cytomegalovirus infection. Study-wide background: Matching HLA type, along with CMV infection, was indicated by public TCR beta signatures. Study results and caveats: Based on cumulative public TCR beta family frequency, carriers of CMV plus the relevant HLA were identified. The response measured ex vivo was dominated by TCR beta clonotypes (HLA-C-restricted and CMV-specific).

From the reads, TCRdb called clonotypes with MiXCR, one entry per CDR3 protein. Here the sample spans roughly 280,000 distinct CDR3 sequences, around 8.7% being singletons. Notes on this clonotype: Its antigen remains unidentified.

The CDR3 contains 12 residues. V lost 4 bases, J lost 4 bases, and 7 bases lay in between. Germline V CDR1 and CDR2: SQVTM, ANQGSEA. The receptor's source is a human donor in good health (CMV status not recorded). Some clones in this sample may be carry-over from other donors' samples. The material sequenced was PBMCs. The V call is TRBV29-1, the J call TRBJ2-2, with D possibly being TRBD1 (5 bases). Written as DNA, the CDR3 is TGCAGCGTTGCTAGGGGCACCGGGGAGCTGTTTTTT. Protein product: CSVARGTGELFF.